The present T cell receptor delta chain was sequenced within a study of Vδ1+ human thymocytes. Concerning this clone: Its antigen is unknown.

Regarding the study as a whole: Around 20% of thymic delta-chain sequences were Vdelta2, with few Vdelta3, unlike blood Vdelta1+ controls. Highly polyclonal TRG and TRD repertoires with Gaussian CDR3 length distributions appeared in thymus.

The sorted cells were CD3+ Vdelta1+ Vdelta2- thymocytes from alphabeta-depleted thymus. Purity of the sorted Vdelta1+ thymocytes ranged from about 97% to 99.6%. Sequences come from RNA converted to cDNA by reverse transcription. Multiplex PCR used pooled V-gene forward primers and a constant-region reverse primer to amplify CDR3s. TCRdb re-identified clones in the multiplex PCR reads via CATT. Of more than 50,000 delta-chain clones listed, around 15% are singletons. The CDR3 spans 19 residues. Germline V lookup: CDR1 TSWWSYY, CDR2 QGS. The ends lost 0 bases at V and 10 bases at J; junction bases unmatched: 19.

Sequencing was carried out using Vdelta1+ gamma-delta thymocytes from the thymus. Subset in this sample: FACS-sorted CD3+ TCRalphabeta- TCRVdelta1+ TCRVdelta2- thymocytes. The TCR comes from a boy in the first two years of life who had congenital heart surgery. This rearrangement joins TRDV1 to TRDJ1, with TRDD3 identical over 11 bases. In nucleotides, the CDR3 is TGTGCTCTTGGGGAACTTCAGATCCTGGGGGATACTGGATGTTGGAGACTCATCTTT. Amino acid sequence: CALGELQILGDTGCWRLIF.